One sample yielded the 24 T cell receptor beta chains listed below, sequenced in a study of OX40 agonist ivuxolimab in advanced cancers. Sequencing used immunoSEQ multiplex PCR; TCRdb keeps in-frame clones, though not all of them. Seen here are 77,000 or so clones, just under 95% observed once, and the top ten hold roughly 9.6%. The sequencing used CD4+ or CD8+ T cells sorted from blood, collected in a trial of the OX40 agonist ivuxolimab. The receptors come from an adult with an advanced solid tumor such as melanoma, head and neck, liver or kidney cancer.

This clone has only one observation. The chain uses TRBV27 and TRBJ2-7; no firm D call. V was clipped by 3 bases and J by 2 bases, with 8 bases between them. This CDR3 has 13 amino acids. The germline gives CDR1 MNHEY, CDR2 SMNVEV (reference sequence). The CDR3 spells CASSLVRTYEQYF. The DNA of the CDR3 is TGTGCCAGCAGTTTGGTTAGAACCTACGAGCAGTACTTC.

The chain carries TRBV25-1 and TRBJ1-1; possibly TRBD1 for D (5 bases). Germline lookup yields CDR1 MGHDK and CDR2 SYGVNS. V shed 1 base and J shed 0 bases, with 9 bases lying between them. The CDR3 contains 15 residues. DNA for the CDR3: TGTGCCAGCAGTGAATGGAGGGGCCTGAACACTGAAGCTTTCTTT. Translated: CASSEWRGLNTEAFF.

This clone was counted a few times. V usage is TRBV6-5 and J usage is TRBJ2-7, with TRBD1 matching over 10 bases. Germline-derived CDR1 and CDR2 are MNHEY and SVGAGI. The J segment lost 4 bases and the V segment lost 6 bases, leaving 9 bases of the junction unmatched. The CDR3 contains 15 residues. The CDR3 sequence: CASRDRGRVRYEQYF. CDR3 sequence (DNA): TGTGCCAGCAGAGACAGGGGGCGCGTGCGTTACGAGCAGTACTTC.

This sequence joins TRBV5-4 and TRBJ2-5; D possibly corresponds to TRBD2 (5 bases). Germline CDR1 reads SGHNT; CDR2 reads YYREEE (reference sequence). Trimming stripped 1 base from V and 3 bases from J, with 7 bases between. The CDR3 totals 13 residues. CDR3 nucleotide sequence: TGTGCCAGCAGCTTGTACGGGGAAGAGACCCAGTACTTC. Translated, it gives CASSLYGEETQYF.

This clone was detected a few times. The V gene is TRBV4-1, the J gene TRBJ1-2; D is uncertain. This CDR3 is 11 amino acids long. V was trimmed by 1 base and J by 4 bases, leaving 1 base between them. Germline CDR1 and CDR2: MGHRA and YSYEKL. The CDR3 loop is CASSQGYGYTF. The CDR3 DNA reads as TGCGCCAGCAGCCAAGGCTATGGCTACACCTTC.

The V and J genes are TRBV20-1 and TRBJ2-5; D might be TRBD1 (6 bases). The CDR3 loop spans 11 amino acids. The germline CDR1 and CDR2 sequences are DFQATT and SNEGSKA (reference sequence). V was cut by 4 bases and J by 4 bases, with 7 bases left in between. CDR3: CSAIGGETQYF. The CDR3 region has the DNA TGCAGTGCTATAGGGGGAGAGACCCAGTACTTC.

This clone was picked up a small number of times. V usage is TRBV4-2 and J usage is TRBJ1-1; D call uncertain. V shed 2 bases and J shed 2 bases, with 15 bases lying between them. Germline loops: CDR1 LGHNA, CDR2 YNFKEQ. The CDR3 is made up of 16 amino acids. The CDR3 loop reads CASSQLHQELNTEAFF. Here the CDR3 DNA reads TGTGCCAGCAGCCAACTTCACCAGGAGCTTAACACTGAAGCTTTCTTT.

CDR3 sequence: CASAVYGYTF. The CDR3 bases are TGCGCCAGCGCCGTTTATGGCTACACCTTC. This rearrangement joins TRBV10-1 to TRBJ1-2; D not certain. This CDR3 spans 10 amino acids. Per the germline V gene, CDR1 is WNHNN and CDR2 is SYGVQD (reference sequence). The ends were cut back, 8 bases at V and 5 bases at J, with 6 bases in the middle.

CDR3 nucleotides: TGCGCCAGCAGCCAATCACTCGGACTAGTGGGAGAGACCCAGTACTTC. This translates into CASSQSLGLVGETQYF. The chain couples TRBV4-1 to TRBJ2-5; 7 bases line up with TRBD2. Trimming took 2 bases from V and 4 from J; bases not matched to a gene: 10. The CDR3 is made up of 16 amino acids. The germline gives CDR1 MGHRA, CDR2 YSYEKL.

This chain joins TRBV13 and TRBJ2-1; 12 nucleotides match TRBD2. V shed 5 bases, J shed 5 bases, and the junction held 7 bases outside the gene matches. Per the germline V gene, CDR1 is PRHDT and CDR2 is FYEKMQ (reference sequence). The CDR3 has 16 amino acids. As DNA, the CDR3 is TGTGCCAGCAGCCCTCGGACTAGCGGGGCGAACAATGAGCAGTTCTTC. Its protein is CASSPRTSGANNEQFF.

This clone appeared once. The chain has TRBV6-5 and TRBJ1-1; perhaps TRBD1 as D (5 bases). This CDR3 has 13 residues. V lost 5 bases and J lost 7, with 14 bases in between. CDR1 and CDR2 (germline): MNHEY, SVGAGI. DNA of the CDR3: TGTGCCAGCAGTCCAACCAGGGTCATTGAAGCTTTCTTT. As protein: CASSPTRVIEAFF.

The chain links TRBV7-2 to TRBJ2-7; 11 bases fit TRBD2. The germline V gene has CDR1 SGHTA and CDR2 FQGNSA. V dropped 4 bases and J dropped 0; count of bases not matched to a gene: 2. The CDR3 length is 15 residues. The CDR3 spells CASSWGLAASYEQYF. Written as DNA, the CDR3 is TGTGCCAGCAGCTGGGGACTAGCGGCCTCCTACGAGCAGTACTTC.

There are a few counts of this clone. CDR3 DNA: TGTGCCAGTAGTCATCGATATGAGCAGTTCTTC. Protein product: CASSHRYEQFF. The chain is built from TRBV19 and TRBJ2-1, with unresolved D. Germline CDR1 and CDR2: LNHDA and SQIVND (reference sequence). CDR3 size: 11 residues. The V and J ends lost 5 bases and 8 bases respectively, with 7 bases between them.

The chain joins TRBV13 to TRBJ2-7, with 7 bases lining up with TRBD1. The CDR3 has 14 residues. Germline CDR1 reads PRHDT; CDR2 reads FYEKMQ (reference sequence). The V gene end was trimmed by 4 bases and the J gene end by 2 bases; junction bases not matched to a gene: 5. The CDR3 region is CASSSRDSAYEQYF. The CDR3 region has the DNA TGTGCCAGCAGCTCCCGGGACAGTGCCTACGAGCAGTACTTC. The full variable domain, rest sourced from reference TRBV13 and TRBJ2-7, is AAGVIQSPRHLIKEKRETATLKCYPIPRHDTVYWYQQGPGQDPQFLISFYEKMQSDKGSIPDRFSAQQFSDYHSELNMSSLELGDSALYFCASSSRDSAYEQYFGPGTRLTVT.

V and J are TRBV5-8 and TRBJ1-2; possibly TRBD1 for D (6 bases). Germline V gene lookup returns CDR1 SGHTS and CDR2 YDEGEE. Trimming pared 9 bases from V and 3 bases from J, leaving 15 bases between. This CDR3 is 13 amino acids long. CDR3 bases: TGTGCCAATCGACAGACAGGTGACTATGGCTACACCTTC. It yields the protein CANRQTGDYGYTF.

The chain has TRBV30 and TRBJ1-2; 9 nucleotides line up with TRBD1. Germline V lookup: CDR1 GTSNPN, CDR2 SVGIG (reference sequence). The CDR3 contains 13 residues. The J segment lost 2 bases and the V segment lost 2 bases, leaving 0 bases of the junction unmatched. CDR3 region: CAWSTGGNYGYTF. In DNA, the CDR3 is TGTGCCTGGAGTACAGGGGGCAACTATGGCTACACCTTC.

The rearrangement links TRBV6-5 to TRBJ2-5, with 8 bases lining up with TRBD1. The V segment lost 1 base and the J segment 5 bases; nucleotides outside the gene matches: 3. Germline V gene data show CDR1 as MNHEY and CDR2 as SVGAGI. The CDR3 length is 14 residues. CDR3 DNA sequence: TGTGCCAGCAGTTACTTGACAGGGGTCGAGACCCAGTACTTC. It yields the protein CASSYLTGVETQYF.

The chain is built from TRBV9 and TRBJ2-3, with 7 bases fitting TRBD1. CDR3 size: 16 residues. CDR1 and CDR2 from the germline V gene are SGDLS and YYNGEE. The J segment lost 2 bases and the V segment lost 2 bases, leaving 8 bases of the junction unmatched. The chain's CDR3 is CASSVPGQTFTDTQYF. In nucleotides, the CDR3 is TGTGCCAGCAGCGTCCCGGGACAGACGTTCACAGATACGCAGTATTTT. Full variable domain (outside the CDR3, taken from reference TRBV9 and TRBJ2-3): DSGVTQTPKHLITATGQRVTLRCSPRSGDLSVYWYQQSLDQGLQFLIQYYNGEERAKGNILERFSAQQFPDLHSELNLSSLELGDSALYFCASSVPGQTFTDTQYFGPGTRLTVL.

V gene TRBV6-5 combines with J gene TRBJ2-7; the D call may be TRBD1 or TRBD2 (6 bases each). The CDR3 has 11 amino acids. The germline V gene has CDR1 MNHEY and CDR2 SVGAGI. V lost 7 bases, J lost 3 bases, and 7 bases lay in between. CDR3 residues: CASKGGYEQYF. CDR3 nucleotide sequence: TGTGCCAGCAAGGGGGGCTACGAGCAGTACTTC.

The chain is built from TRBV5-6 and TRBJ1-1, with 7 bases lining up with TRBD1. The germline V gene has CDR1 SGHDT and CDR2 YYEEEE. The V and J ends lost 3 bases and 9 bases, in that order; junction bases with no gene match: 2. CDR3 length: 11 amino acids. DNA for the CDR3: TGTGCCAGCAGCTCGGGACAGCAAGCTTTCTTT. Its translation: CASSSGQQAFF. The full variable domain, in which reference TRBV5-6 and TRBJ1-1 provide the parts outside the CDR3, is DAGVTQSPTHLIKTRGQQVTLRCSPKSGHDTVSWYQQALGQGPQFIFQYYEEEERQRGNFPDRFSGHQFPNYSSELNVNALLLGDSALYLCASSSGQQAFFGQGTRLTVV.

This sequence joins TRBV4-1 and TRBJ1-2, with D unresolved. Germline CDR1 and CDR2: MGHRA and YSYEKL. The V gene lost 10 bases and the J gene lost 3 bases, with 12 bases spanning the gap. CDR3 length: 12 residues. CDR3 bases: TGCGCCACCGTTGATGATTACTATGGCTACACCTTC. This translates into CATVDDYYGYTF.

The chain carries TRBV9 and TRBJ2-2, with D unresolved. CDR3 length equals 11 residues. From germline, CDR1 is SGDLS and CDR2 YYNGEE. V shed 1 base and J shed 6 bases, with 1 base lying between them. CDR3: CASSVPGELFF. In nucleotides, the CDR3 is TGTGCCAGCAGCGTACCCGGGGAGCTGTTTTTT.

The rearrangement uses TRBV13 and TRBJ1-1; tentatively, D is TRBD1 (5 bases). CDR1 is PRHDT, CDR2 FYEKMQ, per germline (reference sequence). This CDR3 is built from 16 residues. V was clipped by 0 bases and J by 1 base, with 12 bases between them. This chain's CDR3 is CASSLGIPGQNTEAFF. Here the CDR3 DNA reads TGTGCCAGCAGCTTAGGAATCCCGGGGCAGAACACTGAAGCTTTCTTT. Based on the CDR3 plus reference TRBV13 and TRBJ1-1, the full variable domain is AAGVIQSPRHLIKEKRETATLKCYPIPRHDTVYWYQQGPGQDPQFLISFYEKMQSDKGSIPDRFSAQQFSDYHSELNMSSLELGDSALYFCASSLGIPGQNTEAFFGQGTRLTVV.

The CDR3 DNA is TGTGCCAGCAGTTACCCAGGCACAGGGTTGGGCTACACCTTC. As protein: CASSYPGTGLGYTF. The chain uses TRBV6-6 and TRBJ1-2; TRBD1 might be the D (6 bases). V dropped 2 bases and J dropped 8 bases, with 15 bases sitting between them. This CDR3 spans 14 amino acids. In germline, CDR1 is MNHNY, CDR2 SVGAGI (reference sequence).